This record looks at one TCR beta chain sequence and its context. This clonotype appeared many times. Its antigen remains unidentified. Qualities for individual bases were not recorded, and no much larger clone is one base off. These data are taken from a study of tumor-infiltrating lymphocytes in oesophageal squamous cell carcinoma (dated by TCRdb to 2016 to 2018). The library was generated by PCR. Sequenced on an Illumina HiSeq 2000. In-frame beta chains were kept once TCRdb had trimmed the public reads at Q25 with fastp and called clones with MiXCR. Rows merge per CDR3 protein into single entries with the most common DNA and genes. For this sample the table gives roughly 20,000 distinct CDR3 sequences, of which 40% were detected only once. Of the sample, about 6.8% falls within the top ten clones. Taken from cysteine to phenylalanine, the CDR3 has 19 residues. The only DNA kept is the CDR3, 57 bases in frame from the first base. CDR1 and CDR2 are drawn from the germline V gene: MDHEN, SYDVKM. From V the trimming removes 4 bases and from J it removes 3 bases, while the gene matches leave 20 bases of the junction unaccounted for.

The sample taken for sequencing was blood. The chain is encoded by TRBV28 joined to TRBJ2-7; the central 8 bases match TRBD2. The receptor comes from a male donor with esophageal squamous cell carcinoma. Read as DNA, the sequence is TGTGCCAGCAGTTCCTCAACCGGGACTAGGGATTATTTGAGCTACGAGCAGTACTTC. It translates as CASSSSTGTRDYLSYEQYF.